A selection of T cell receptor beta chains follows, all from one sample in a study of cytomegalovirus exposure and HLA in healthy donors. Sequencing was performed with immunoSEQ multiplex PCR; in TCRdb, only in-frame clones are kept and a portion is missing. The data hold approximately 140,000 clones, with about four fifths observed a single time. The sample consisted of PBMCs. All receptors derive from a man younger than 35 in good health and CMV-seropositive. Each CDR3 is given with its conserved first and last residue. D genes are given only for firm matches. The size of a clone is reported for some rows only, either as once, few or many, or as a class for expanded clones.

J: TRBJ2-3
D: -
V: TRBV21-1
size: -
CDR3: CAPGAGESTDTQYF
DNA: TGTGCTCCAGGGGCAGGGGAAAGCACAGATACGCAGTATTTT

J: TRBJ1-2
D: -
V: TRBV14
size: -
CDR3: CASSQERGYTF
DNA: TGTGCCAGCAGCCAAGAGCGCGGCTACACCTTC

J: TRBJ1-1
D: TRBD1
V: TRBV28
size: -
CDR3: CASSSTGPEAFF
DNA: TGTGCCAGCAGTTCGACAGGGCCTGAAGCTTTCTTT

J: TRBJ2-2
D: TRBD2
V: TRBV15
size: -
CDR3: CATSREGGSGTGELFF
DNA: TGTGCCACCAGCAGAGAGGGGGGGTCGGGGACCGGGGAGCTGTTTTTT

J: TRBJ1-4
D: TRBD1
V: TRBV5-5
size: -
CDR3: CASSPEMIGTGDNEKLFF
DNA: TGTGCCAGCAGCCCAGAGATGATCGGGACAGGCGATAATGAAAAACTGTTTTTT

J: TRBJ1-2
D: TRBD1
V: TRBV27
size: -
CDR3: CASSPVGTGMNTF
DNA: TGTGCCAGCTCACCGGTGGGGACAGGGATGAACACCTTC

J: TRBJ2-1
D: -
V: TRBV6-5
size: -
CDR3: CASSRGVNEQFF
DNA: TGTGCCAGCAGCAGGGGGGTCAATGAGCAGTTCTTC

J: TRBJ2-7
D: TRBD1
V: TRBV6-1
size: -
CDR3: CASKSWDRDDEQYF
DNA: TGTGCCAGCAAGTCGTGGGACAGGGATGACGAGCAGTACTTC

J: TRBJ2-3
D: TRBD2
V: TRBV5-4
size: -
CDR3: CASSSPTSGTYTDTQYF
DNA: TGTGCCAGCAGCTCCCCGACTAGCGGGACCTACACAGATACGCAGTATTTT

J: TRBJ2-7
D: TRBD2
V: TRBV6-1
size: -
CDR3: CASSGQIGGGRSIYEQYF
DNA: TGTGCCAGCAGTGGCCAAATCGGGGGGGGCAGGTCGATCTACGAGCAGTACTTC

J: TRBJ2-5
D: TRBD2
V: TRBV6-6
size: once
CDR3: CASSYSRGSTQYF
DNA: TGTGCCAGCAGTTACTCGCGGGGGTCGACCCAGTACTTC

J: TRBJ2-7
D: TRBD1
V: TRBV27
size: few
CDR3: CASSRTGGEAYEQYF
DNA: TGTGCCAGCAGCCGGACAGGGGGCGAAGCCTACGAGCAGTACTTC

J: TRBJ1-5
D: -
V: TRBV7-9
size: few
CDR3: CASSLGILGRANQPQHF
DNA: TGTGCCAGCAGCTTAGGAATTCTAGGCCGAGCGAATCAGCCCCAGCATTTT

J: TRBJ1-2
D: -
V: TRBV9
size: -
CDR3: CASSPGNPRANYGYTF
DNA: TGTGCCAGCAGCCCTGGCAACCCCAGGGCTAACTATGGCTACACCTTC

J: TRBJ2-7
D: -
V: TRBV5-1
size: -
CDR3: CASSLVPGVRDEQYF
DNA: TGCGCCAGCAGCTTGGTACCGGGAGTTCGGGATGAGCAGTACTTC

J: TRBJ2-7
D: TRBD2
V: TRBV27
size: -
CDR3: CATSTGTSREQYF
DNA: TGTGCCACCTCTACCGGGACTAGTCGCGAGCAGTACTTC